The 24 T cell receptor beta chains below all came from one sample that was sequenced in a study of radiotherapy plus CTLA-4 blockade in lung cancer. Profiled with immunoSEQ multiplex PCR; TCRdb holds only in-frame clones, not every one. This sample has 62,000 or so clones, with around 80% found just once. The sample consisted of peripheral blood, taken from a patient treated with radiotherapy plus ipilimumab. The receptors here all came from a human donor with non-small cell lung cancer who had a complete response to radiotherapy plus ipilimumab.

The rearrangement links TRBV5-6 to TRBJ1-2; 10 nucleotides align to TRBD1. The V segment lost 0 bases and the J segment 4 bases; nucleotides outside the gene matches: 6. Looked up from germline, CDR1 is SGHDT and CDR2 is YYEEEE. CDR3 length equals 16 residues. Here the CDR3 DNA reads TGTGCCAGCAGCTTGGGAGGGACAGGGGTCTCCTATGGCTACACCTTC. It encodes CASSLGGTGVSYGYTF.

This clone was seen a handful of times. The V gene is TRBV6-6, the J gene TRBJ1-5; D call uncertain. Germline CDR1 reads MNHNY; CDR2 reads SVGAGI (reference sequence). The CDR3 consists of 13 residues. Between the trimmed V and J ends, which lost 5 bases and 3 bases, there was a span of 8 bases. The CDR3 reads CASSSRYNQPQHF. DNA for the CDR3: TGTGCCAGCAGTAGCAGGTACAATCAGCCCCAGCATTTT.

The table lists this clone with a few counts. This chain connects TRBV11-2 to TRBJ1-4; D is uncertain. Trimming shortened V by 1 base and J by 4 bases, and 7 bases separated the two germline ends. Germline V gene sequence: CDR1 SGHAT, CDR2 FQNNGV. The CDR3 loop spans 14 amino acids. In DNA, the CDR3 is TGTGCCAGCAGCTTAGGTGGATTTAATGAAAAACTGTTTTTT. Encoded protein: CASSLGGFNEKLFF.

This clone was seen more than once but under ten times. The rearrangement uses TRBV7-9 and TRBJ1-5; the D gene is possibly TRBD1 (6 bases). Per the germline V gene, CDR1 is SEHNR and CDR2 is FQNEAQ (reference sequence). V dropped 5 bases and J dropped 1 base, with 12 bases sitting between them. CDR3 length: 15 residues. CDR3 bases: TGTGCCAGCAGCGCGCTACAGGGAAGCAATCAGCCCCAGCATTTT. Translation gives CASSALQGSNQPQHF.

This chain uses TRBV11-3 with TRBJ1-2, with D perhaps matching TRBD1 (5 bases). V was shortened by 1 base and J by 8 bases, with 11 bases between the two germline ends. CDR1 and CDR2 (germline): SGHNT, YENEEA. This CDR3 region has 13 residues. The CDR3 is CASSLVLGEGYTF. DNA for the CDR3: TGTGCCAGCAGCTTAGTTCTGGGGGAAGGCTACACCTTC.

As DNA, the CDR3 is TGTGCCAGCAGTGGGACAACCTACGAGCAGTACTTC. Its translation: CASSGTTYEQYF. The chain links TRBV6-1 to TRBJ2-7, with D possibly TRBD1 on 5 matching bases. Trimming shortened V by 4 bases and J by 2 bases, and 6 bases separated the two germline ends. The germline V gene has CDR1 MNHNS and CDR2 SASEGT. The CDR3 length is 12 residues.

V is TRBV5-4 and J is TRBJ2-7; 9 bases agree with TRBD1. V lost 3 bases and J lost 3; bases outside the gene matches: 1. The CDR3 runs to 13 residues. From germline, CDR1 is SGHNT and CDR2 YYREEE (reference sequence). The DNA of the CDR3 is TGTGCCAGCAGCTGGGACAGGGACTACGAGCAGTACTTC. Translated: CASSWDRDYEQYF.

This chain links TRBV11-3 with TRBJ2-2; 11 nucleotides align to TRBD2. There are 15 residues in the CDR3. CDR1 and CDR2 from the germline V gene are SGHNT and YENEEA. Unmatched junction bases numbered 0, after V lost 1 base and J lost 5 bases. CDR3 loop: CASSLGTSGTGELFF. The CDR3 nucleotides are TGTGCCAGCAGCTTAGGGACTAGCGGGACCGGGGAGCTGTTTTTT. The full variable domain, completed using reference TRBV11-3 and TRBJ2-2, is EAGVVQSPRYKIIEKKQPVAFWCNPISGHNTLYWYLQNLGQGPELLIRYENEEAVDDSQLPKDRFSAERLKGVDSTLKIQPAELGDSAVYLCASSLGTSGTGELFFGEGSRLTVL.

In this sample, this clone turned up once. J is TRBJ1-5 and V is TRBV2; D is possibly TRBD1 (5 bases). Germline CDR1 reads SNHLY; CDR2 reads FYNNEI. This CDR3 region has 15 residues. V was cut by 8 bases and J by 4 bases, with 18 bases left in between. The CDR3 spells CASYKDRGGNQPQHF. Written as DNA, the CDR3 is TGTGCCAGCTACAAGGACCGGGGGGGAAATCAGCCCCAGCATTTT.

The V and J genes are TRBV11-3 and TRBJ2-2; D is ambiguous. Trimming left V 4 bases short and J 10 bases short, with 7 bases between. This CDR3 contains 11 residues. Germline CDR1 SGHNT, CDR2 YENEEA. CDR3: CASSYHEELFF. CDR3 coding DNA: TGTGCCAGCAGCTACCATGAGGAGCTGTTTTTT.

The chain combines TRBV18 with TRBJ1-4; D perhaps matches TRBD1 (5 bases). V gave up 5 bases and J gave up 0 bases, with 10 bases separating them. This CDR3 has 15 amino acids. Germline CDR1 and CDR2: KGHSH and LQKENI. Written as DNA, the CDR3 is TGTGCCAGCTCAACTGGGGGAGCAACTAATGAAAAACTGTTTTTT. Protein sequence: CASSTGGATNEKLFF.

This clone has only one observation. This chain links TRBV25-1 with TRBJ1-1, with 7 nucleotides matching TRBD1. Germline loops: CDR1 MGHDK, CDR2 SYGVNS. The J segment lost 7 bases and the V segment lost 8 bases, leaving 7 bases of the junction unmatched. The CDR3 covers 12 residues. The CDR3 region has the DNA TGTGCCAGCGCCCGGGACAGCGATGAAGCTTTCTTT. Encoded protein: CASARDSDEAFF. Drawing the rest from reference TRBV25-1 and TRBJ1-1, the complete variable domain is EADIYQTPRYLVIGTGKKITLECSQTMGHDKMYWYQQDPGMELHLIHYSYGVNSTEKGDLSSESTVSRIRTEHFPLTLESARPSHTSQYLCASARDSDEAFFGQGTRLTVV.

This sequence joins TRBV28 and TRBJ1-1, with 9 bases lining up with TRBD1. Germline V gene data show CDR1 as MDHEN and CDR2 as SYDVKM. This CDR3 region has 14 residues. The ends lost 4 bases at V and 7 bases at J; junction bases unmatched: 7. DNA for the CDR3: TGTGCCAGCAGTTCCTACAGGGGGCTCGGTGAAGCTTTCTTT. Translating it yields CASSSYRGLGEAFF. Combining the CDR3 with reference TRBV28 and TRBJ1-1 gives the whole variable domain DVKVTQSSRYLVKRTGEKVFLECVQDMDHENMFWYRQDPGLGLRLIYFSYDVKMKEKGDIPEGYSVSREKKERFSLILESASTNQTSMYLCASSSYRGLGEAFFGQGTRLTVV.

This chain uses TRBV7-6 with TRBJ2-7, with no clear D. The germline V gene encodes CDR1 SGHVS and CDR2 FNYEAQ. The CDR3 loop spans 14 amino acids. V was trimmed by 0 bases and J by 2 bases, leaving 8 bases between them. The CDR3 loop reads CASSLAAGPYEQYV. CDR3 bases: TGTGCCAGCAGCTTAGCGGCAGGACCCTACGAGCAGTACGTC.

The J gene is TRBJ1-4, the V gene TRBV7-2; 9 bases agree with TRBD1. V dropped 0 bases and J dropped 2; count of bases not matched to a gene: 7. Germline V gene lookup returns CDR1 SGHTA and CDR2 FQGNSA. CDR3 size: 18 residues. CDR3 nucleotides: TGTGCCAGCAGCTTAGCGTCTTACAGGGGGCGGACTAATGAAAAACTGTTTTTT. It translates to CASSLASYRGRTNEKLFF.

The chain joins TRBV2 to TRBJ2-7; 7 nucleotides match TRBD1. This CDR3 contains 12 residues. J gave up 5 bases and V 6 bases, and 4 bases lay outside the gene matches. The germline V gene encodes CDR1 SNHLY and CDR2 FYNNEI. The CDR3 loop reads CASSDDRDEQYF. The CDR3 DNA reads as TGTGCCAGCAGCGATGACAGGGACGAGCAGTACTTC. The whole variable domain, remainder taken from reference TRBV2 and TRBJ2-7, is EPEVTQTPSHQVTQMGQEVILRCVPISNHLYFYWYRQILGQKVEFLVSFYNNEISEKSEIFDDQFSVERPDGSNFTLKIRSTKLEDSAMYFCASSDDRDEQYFGPGTRLTVT.

The chain employs TRBV30 and TRBJ1-1; D ambiguous. V was shortened by 4 bases and J by 6 bases, with 15 bases between the two germline ends. This CDR3 spans 13 amino acids. Germline CDR1 and CDR2: GTSNPN and SVGIG (reference sequence). The CDR3 region has the DNA TGTGCCTGGACTCTCTCATCGGGCGCTGAAGCTTTCTTT. Amino acids: CAWTLSSGAEAFF.

This chain uses TRBV5-4 with TRBJ2-2, with 10 bases aligning to TRBD1. Germline CDR1 reads SGHNT; CDR2 reads YYREEE (reference sequence). J gave up 5 bases and V 4 bases, and 11 bases lay outside the gene matches. The CDR3 covers 17 residues. The CDR3 spells CASSPQTGGAVTGELFF. The CDR3 DNA sequence: TGTGCCAGCAGCCCGCAGACAGGGGGCGCAGTGACCGGGGAGCTGTTTTTT.

This clone came up a few times. V and J are TRBV6-1 and TRBJ1-1; D is uncertain. CDR3 length: 15 amino acids. V lost 1 base and J 0 bases, leaving 9 bases between the germline ends. Germline CDR1 MNHNS, CDR2 SASEGT. CDR3 protein: CASSEDGRLNTEAFF. The CDR3, as DNA: TGTGCCAGCAGTGAAGACGGCAGACTGAACACTGAAGCTTTCTTT.

The V and J genes are TRBV27 and TRBJ1-4, with 7 bases fitting TRBD1. From germline, CDR1 is MNHEY and CDR2 SMNVEV (reference sequence). The J segment lost 5 bases and the V segment lost 0 bases, leaving 6 bases of the junction unmatched. The CDR3 contains 16 residues. The CDR3 reads CASSLSVDRANEKLFF. The CDR3 DNA is TGTGCCAGCAGTTTATCGGTTGACAGGGCGAATGAAAAACTGTTTTTT. The whole variable domain, filled in from reference TRBV27 and TRBJ1-4, reads EAQVTQNPRYLITVTGKKLTVTCSQNMNHEYMSWYRQDPGLGLRQIYYSMNVEVTDKGDVPEGYKVSRKEKRNFPLILESPSPNQTSLYFCASSLSVDRANEKLFFGSGTQLSVL.

The chain has TRBV11-2 and TRBJ2-5; D is undetermined. With 5 bases removed from V and 2 bases from J, the gap between germline ends came to 3 bases. The CDR3 is 11 residues long. Germline V CDR1 and CDR2: SGHAT, FQNNGV. CDR3 DNA: TGTGCCAGCAGCACTCAAGAGACCCAGTACTTC. This sequence encodes CASSTQETQYF.

The chain uses TRBV19 and TRBJ1-2, with 7 bases lining up with TRBD1. Per germline, CDR1 LNHDA and CDR2 SQIVND (reference sequence). V was pared by 5 bases and J by 4 bases, with 10 bases of the junction left unmatched. The length of the CDR3 is 15 residues. The CDR3 DNA reads TGTGCCAGTAGTGGGGACAGCCTCAGGGGCTATGGCTACACCTTC. Protein sequence: CASSGDSLRGYGYTF.

This clone was counted only a few times. The J gene is TRBJ1-3, the V gene TRBV18; possible D gene TRBD1, 6 bases. This CDR3 is 16 amino acids long. Germline CDR1 and CDR2: KGHSH and LQKENI. V was shortened by 0 bases and J by 3 bases, with 12 bases between the two germline ends. The CDR3 reads CASSPPQGKDGNTIYF. The CDR3 nucleotides are TGTGCCAGCTCACCACCGCAGGGGAAGGATGGAAACACCATATATTTT.

The V gene is TRBV29-1, the J gene TRBJ2-1; no clear D gene. The V end lost 2 bases, the J end lost 6 bases, and 8 bases lay between the germline ends. The CDR3 has 12 residues. Germline CDR1 is SQVTM and CDR2 is ANQGSEA. The CDR3 nucleotides are TGCAGCGTTGAACAGTGGGGCAATGAGCAGTTCTTC. Its translation: CSVEQWGNEQFF.